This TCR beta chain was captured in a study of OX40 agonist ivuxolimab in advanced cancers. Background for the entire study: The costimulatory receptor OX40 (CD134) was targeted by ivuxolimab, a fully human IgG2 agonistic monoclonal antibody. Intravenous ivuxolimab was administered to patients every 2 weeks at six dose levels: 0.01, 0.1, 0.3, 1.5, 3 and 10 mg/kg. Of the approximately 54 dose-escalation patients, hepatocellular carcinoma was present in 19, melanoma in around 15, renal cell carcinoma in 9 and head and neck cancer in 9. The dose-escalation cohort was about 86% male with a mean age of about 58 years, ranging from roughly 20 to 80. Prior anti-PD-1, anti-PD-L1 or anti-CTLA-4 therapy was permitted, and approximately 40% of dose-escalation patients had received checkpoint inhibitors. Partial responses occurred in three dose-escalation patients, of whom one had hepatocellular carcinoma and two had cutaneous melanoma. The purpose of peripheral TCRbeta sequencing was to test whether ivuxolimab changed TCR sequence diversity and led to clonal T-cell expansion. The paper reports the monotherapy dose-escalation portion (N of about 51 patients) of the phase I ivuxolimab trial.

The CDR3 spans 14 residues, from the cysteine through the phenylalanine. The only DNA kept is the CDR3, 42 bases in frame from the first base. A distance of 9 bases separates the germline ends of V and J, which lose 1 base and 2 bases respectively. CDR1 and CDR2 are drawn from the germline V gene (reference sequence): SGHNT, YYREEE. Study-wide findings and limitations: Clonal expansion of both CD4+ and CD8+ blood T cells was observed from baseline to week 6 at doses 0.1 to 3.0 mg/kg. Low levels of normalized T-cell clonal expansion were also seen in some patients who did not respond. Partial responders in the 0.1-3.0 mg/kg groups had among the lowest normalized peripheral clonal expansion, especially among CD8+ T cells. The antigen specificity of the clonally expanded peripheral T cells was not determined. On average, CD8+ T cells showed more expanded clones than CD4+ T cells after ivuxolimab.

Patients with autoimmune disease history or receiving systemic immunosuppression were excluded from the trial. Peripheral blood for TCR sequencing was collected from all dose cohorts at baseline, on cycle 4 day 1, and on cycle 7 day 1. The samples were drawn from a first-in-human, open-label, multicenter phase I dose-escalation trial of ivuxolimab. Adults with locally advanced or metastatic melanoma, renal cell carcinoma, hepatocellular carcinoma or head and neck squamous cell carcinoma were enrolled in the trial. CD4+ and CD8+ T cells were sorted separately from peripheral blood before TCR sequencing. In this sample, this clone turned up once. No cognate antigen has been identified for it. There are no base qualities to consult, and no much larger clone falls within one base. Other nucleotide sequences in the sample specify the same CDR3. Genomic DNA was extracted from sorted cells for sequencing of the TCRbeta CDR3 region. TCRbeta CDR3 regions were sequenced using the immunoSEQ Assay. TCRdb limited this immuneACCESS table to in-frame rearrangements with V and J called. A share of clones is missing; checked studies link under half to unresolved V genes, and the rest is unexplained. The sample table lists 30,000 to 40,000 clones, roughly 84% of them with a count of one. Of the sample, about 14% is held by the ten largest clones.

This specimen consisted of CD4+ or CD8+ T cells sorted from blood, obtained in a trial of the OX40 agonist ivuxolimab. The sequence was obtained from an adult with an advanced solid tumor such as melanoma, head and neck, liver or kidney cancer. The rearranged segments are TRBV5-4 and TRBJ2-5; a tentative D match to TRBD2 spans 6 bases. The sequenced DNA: TGTGCCAGCAGCTTGCGTGGGGGGCAAGAGACCCAGTACTTC. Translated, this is CASSLRGGQETQYF.